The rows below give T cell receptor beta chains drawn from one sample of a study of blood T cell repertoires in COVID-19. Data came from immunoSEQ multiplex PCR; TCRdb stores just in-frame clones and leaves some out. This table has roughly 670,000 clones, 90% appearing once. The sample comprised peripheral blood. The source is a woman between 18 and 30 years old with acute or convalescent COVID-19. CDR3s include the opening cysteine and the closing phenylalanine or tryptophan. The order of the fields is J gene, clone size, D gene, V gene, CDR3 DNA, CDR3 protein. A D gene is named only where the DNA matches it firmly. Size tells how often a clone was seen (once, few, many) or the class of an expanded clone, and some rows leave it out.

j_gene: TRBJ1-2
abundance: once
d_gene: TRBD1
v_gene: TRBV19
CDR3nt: TGTGCCAGTAGTCCACAGGGGGCGTATGGCTACACCTTC
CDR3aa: CASSPQGAYGYTF

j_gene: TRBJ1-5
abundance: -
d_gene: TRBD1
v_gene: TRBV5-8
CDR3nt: TGTGCCAGCAGCCCTATTTTCGGACAGGGACACAGCAATCAGCCCCAGCATTTT
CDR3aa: CASSPIFGQGHSNQPQHF

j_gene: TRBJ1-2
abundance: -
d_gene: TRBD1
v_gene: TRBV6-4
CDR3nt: TGTGCCAGCAGTGAAGCCGCGGGGACAGAGTTTCACTATGGCTACACCTTC
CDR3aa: CASSEAAGTEFHYGYTF

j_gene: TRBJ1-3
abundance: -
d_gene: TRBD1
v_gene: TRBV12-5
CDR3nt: TGTGCTAGTGGTAAATCAGGGGGCGCCGGAAACACCATATATTTT
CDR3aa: CASGKSGGAGNTIYF

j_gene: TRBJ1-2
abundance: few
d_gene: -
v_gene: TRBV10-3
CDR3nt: TGTGCCATCAGTGAGGCAGGGGATCATGGCTACACCTTC
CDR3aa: CAISEAGDHGYTF

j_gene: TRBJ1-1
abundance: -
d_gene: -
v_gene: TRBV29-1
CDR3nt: TGCAGCGTCGTAGGAGGGAGTCCTGAAGCTTTCTTT
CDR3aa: CSVVGGSPEAFF

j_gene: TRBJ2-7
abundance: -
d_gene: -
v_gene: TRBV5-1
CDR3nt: TGCGCCAGCAGCAGATCGCAGGTTACCTACGAGCAGTACTTC
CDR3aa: CASSRSQVTYEQYF

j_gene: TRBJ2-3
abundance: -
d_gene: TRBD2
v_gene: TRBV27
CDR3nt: TGTGCCAGCAGAAGACTAGCGGGGGGGACAGATACGCAGTATTTT
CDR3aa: CASRRLAGGTDTQYF

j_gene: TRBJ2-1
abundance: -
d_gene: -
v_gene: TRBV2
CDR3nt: TGTGCCAGCAGCTTAAGACTAGGCAATGAGCAGTTCTTC
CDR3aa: CASSLRLGNEQFF

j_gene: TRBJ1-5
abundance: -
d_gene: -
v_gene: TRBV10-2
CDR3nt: TGCGCCAGCAGTGATGGTAATAGGGGGAATCAGCCCCAGCATTTT
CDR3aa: CASSDGNRGNQPQHF

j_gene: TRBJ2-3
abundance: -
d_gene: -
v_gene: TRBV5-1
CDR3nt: TGCGCCAGCAGCTTGGAGGCGGGTCGAGGAGATACGCAGTATTTT
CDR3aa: CASSLEAGRGDTQYF

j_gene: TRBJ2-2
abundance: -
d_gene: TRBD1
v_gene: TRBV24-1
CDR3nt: TGTGCCACCAGTGATTCCAGTCCTTATGGACAGGGTACCGGGGAGCTGTTTTTT
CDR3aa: CATSDSSPYGQGTGELFF

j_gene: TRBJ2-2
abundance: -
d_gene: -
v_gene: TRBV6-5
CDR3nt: TGTGCCAGCAGTTACTCCTCGGGGATGGGCACCGGGGAGCTGTTTTTT
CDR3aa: CASSYSSGMGTGELFF

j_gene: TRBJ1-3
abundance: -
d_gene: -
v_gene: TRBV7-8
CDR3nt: TGTGCCAGCAGCCTTAAACTAGGAGGAGAGATGAGCTCTGGAAACACCATATATTTT
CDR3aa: CASSLKLGGEMSSGNTIYF

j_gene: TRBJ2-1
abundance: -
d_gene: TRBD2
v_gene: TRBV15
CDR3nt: TGTGCCACCGCCGGCCTAGCGGGGAGCAATGAGCAGTTCTTC
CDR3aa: CATAGLAGSNEQFF

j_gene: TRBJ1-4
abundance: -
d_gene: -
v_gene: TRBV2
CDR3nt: TGTGCCAGCAGGCAATTAACAGGGTTGGGGCTCGTCGAAAAACTGTTTTTT
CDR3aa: CASRQLTGLGLVEKLFF

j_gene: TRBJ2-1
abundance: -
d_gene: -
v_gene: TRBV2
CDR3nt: TGTGCCACCCAGGCAGGGAATGAGCAGTTCTTC
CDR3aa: CATQAGNEQFF

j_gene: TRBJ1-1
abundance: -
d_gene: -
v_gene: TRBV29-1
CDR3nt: TGCAGCGTGGCATTTTTGGCTCTTCGGGGCACTGAAGCTTTCTTT
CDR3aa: CSVAFLALRGTEAFF

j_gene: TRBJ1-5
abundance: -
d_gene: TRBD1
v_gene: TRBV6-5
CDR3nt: TGTGCCAGCCACCGGGACAGAGAGTCGTCCCAGCATTTT
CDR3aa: CASHRDRESSQHF

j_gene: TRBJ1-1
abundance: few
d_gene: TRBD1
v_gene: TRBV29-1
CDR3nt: TGCAGCGTTGTCCTCAGGGGGGTTGTGTCTCGGGCGACTGAAGCTTTCTTT
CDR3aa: CSVVLRGVVSRATEAFF

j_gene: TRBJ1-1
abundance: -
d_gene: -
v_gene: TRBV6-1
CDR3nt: TGTGCCAGCAGTGACAGGGGTAAGGATGAAGCTTTCTTT
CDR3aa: CASSDRGKDEAFF

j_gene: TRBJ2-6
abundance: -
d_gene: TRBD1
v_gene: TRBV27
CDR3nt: TGTGCCAGCAGTCCCCCTCTATTCAGGGGGACCTCTGGGGCCAACGTCCTGACTTTC
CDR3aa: CASSPPLFRGTSGANVLTF

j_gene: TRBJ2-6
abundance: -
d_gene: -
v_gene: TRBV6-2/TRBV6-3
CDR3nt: TGTGCCAGCAGCCGACTGGACTGGAGCTCTGGGGCCAACGTCCTGACTTTC
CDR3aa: CASSRLDWSSGANVLTF

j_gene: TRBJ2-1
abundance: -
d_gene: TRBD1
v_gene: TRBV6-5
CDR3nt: TGTGCCAGCAGAACCACGGGACAGGGGGTCAGTGAGCAGTTCTTC
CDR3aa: CASRTTGQGVSEQFF

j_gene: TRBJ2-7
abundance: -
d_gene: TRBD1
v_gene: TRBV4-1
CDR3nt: TGCGCCAGCAGCCAAGTCCCAGGGGGTCCCTACGAGCAGTACTTC
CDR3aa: CASSQVPGGPYEQYF

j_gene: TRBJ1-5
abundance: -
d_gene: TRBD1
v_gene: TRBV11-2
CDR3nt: TGTGCCAGCAGCTTAGGGGGGACCCCGGGACAGAGCAATCAGCCCCAGCATTTT
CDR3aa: CASSLGGTPGQSNQPQHF

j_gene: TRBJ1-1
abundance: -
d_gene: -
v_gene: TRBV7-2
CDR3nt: TGTGCCAGCAGCCTTGACCGGGGTACTGAAGCTTTCTTT
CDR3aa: CASSLDRGTEAFF

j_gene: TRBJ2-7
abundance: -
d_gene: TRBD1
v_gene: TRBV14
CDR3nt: TGTGCCAGCAGCCGAGGACAGGCGGCCCGCTACGAGCAGTACTTC
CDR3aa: CASSRGQAARYEQYF

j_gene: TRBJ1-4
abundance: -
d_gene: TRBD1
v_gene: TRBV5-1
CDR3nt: TGCGCCAGCAGCTCCGGACAGGCCCTATCGAATGAAAAACTGTTTTTT
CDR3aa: CASSSGQALSNEKLFF

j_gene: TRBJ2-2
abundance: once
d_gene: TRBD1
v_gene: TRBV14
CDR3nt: TGTGCCAGCAGCCAAACAGGGGGCCACGGGGAGCTGTTTTTT
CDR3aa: CASSQTGGHGELFF

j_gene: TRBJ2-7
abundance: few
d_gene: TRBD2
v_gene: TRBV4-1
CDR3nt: TGCGCCAGCAGCCAAGATCAACTAGCGGGGGCCTACGAGCAGTACTTC
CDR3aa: CASSQDQLAGAYEQYF

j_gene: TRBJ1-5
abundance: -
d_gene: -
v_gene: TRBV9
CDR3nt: TGTGCCAGCAGCGGACCCGGGGTTGAGACGACCCAGCATTTT
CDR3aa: CASSGPGVETTQHF

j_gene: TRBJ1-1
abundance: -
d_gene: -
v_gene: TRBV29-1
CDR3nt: TGCAGCGTTCCCCCGGGTCGGGGGACTTTCTTT
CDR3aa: CSVPPGRGTFF

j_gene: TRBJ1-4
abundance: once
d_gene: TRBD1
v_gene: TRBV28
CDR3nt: TGTGCCAGCAGCACAGGGGGACCGGTTGGCGAACTGTTTTTT
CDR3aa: CASSTGGPVGELFF

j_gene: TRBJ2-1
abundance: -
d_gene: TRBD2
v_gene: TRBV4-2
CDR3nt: TGTGCCAGCAGCCGAAGGAGCAGTAGCGGGGGGGCCACGGATGAGCAGTTCTTC
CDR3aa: CASSRRSSSGGATDEQFF